This T cell receptor beta chain was captured by sequencing in a study of cytotoxic CD8 clonotypes in ibrutinib-treated CLL. General study findings and limits: Few clonotypes were public, and these shrank or held steady under treatment. Different sampling times were used for sustained-remission and progressing patients.

The sample holds one count of this clone. Its cognate antigen is unknown. Germline V gene lookup returns CDR1 MNHEY and CDR2 SVGAGI. This CDR3 contains 15 residues. V was trimmed by 0 bases and J by 2 bases, leaving 10 bases between them. Measured with immunoSEQ multiplex PCR; TCRdb has only the in-frame clones, and not every one. The sample has more than 200,000 clones, about four fifths seen once. The sequencing here drew on PBMCs, taken after 12 months of ibrutinib treatment. This sequence was found in a human donor with chronic lymphocytic leukemia. The V and J genes are TRBV6-5 and TRBJ1-2, with D uncertain. CDR3 DNA: TGTGCCAGCAGTTACTCGATTCAACAGAACTATGGCTACACCTTC. Translated, it gives CASSYSIQQNYGYTF.